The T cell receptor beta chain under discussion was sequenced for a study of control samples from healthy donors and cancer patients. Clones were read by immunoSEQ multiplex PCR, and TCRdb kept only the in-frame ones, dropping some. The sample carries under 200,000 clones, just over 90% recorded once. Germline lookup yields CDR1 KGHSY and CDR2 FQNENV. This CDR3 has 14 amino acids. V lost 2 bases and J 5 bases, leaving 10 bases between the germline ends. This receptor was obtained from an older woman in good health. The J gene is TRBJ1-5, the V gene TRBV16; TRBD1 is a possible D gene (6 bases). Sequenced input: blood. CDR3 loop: CASSQKQGYQPQHF. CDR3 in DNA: TGTGCCAGCAGCCAAAAACAGGGTTATCAGCCCCAGCATTTT.